The clone carrying this T cell receptor beta chain was seen a handful of times. Antigen specificity is unknown. Time point noted: patch test 3, about 24 weeks after DPC sensitization. Documented treatment: therapeutic diphenylcyclopropenone sensitization with weekly scalp DPC. Germline lookup yields CDR1 SGHNT and CDR2 YYREEE (reference sequence). CDR3 length: 16 residues. V dropped 1 base and J dropped 4; count of bases not matched to a gene: 7. From the RACE reads, TCRdb called clonotypes with MiXCR, one entry per CDR3 protein. The sample has more than 95,000 distinct CDR3 sequences, roughly a quarter seen once; the top ten hold 10%. This sample stems from a study of human T cells and chemical hapten exposure. The study, taken as a whole, reports: Counts of TCRs above 1 in 1000 frequency stayed unchanged with DPC sensitization.

Here the sequenced sample was whole blood, taken in connection with sensitization to the hapten diphenylcyclopropenone (DPC). The receptor was isolated from a man in his forties or fifties with alopecia areata. Some clones in this sample may be carry-over from other donors' samples. The chain carries TRBV5-4 and TRBJ2-1, with 8 bases fitting TRBD2. For the CDR3, the DNA is TGTGCCAGCAGCTTGAGTAGCGGGGAGGGGTACAATGAGCAGTTCTTC. It specifies CASSLSSGEGYNEQFF. The full variable domain, its missing parts supplied by reference TRBV5-4 and TRBJ2-1, is ETGVTQSPTHLIKTRGQQVTLRCSSQSGHNTVSWYQQALGQGPQFIFQYYREEENGRGNFPPRFSGLQFPNYSSELNVNALELDDSALYLCASSLSSGEGYNEQFFGPGTRLTVL.